The 15 T cell receptor beta chains reported below all come from one sample, sequenced in a study of blood T cell repertoires in COVID-19. The protocol was immunoSEQ multiplex PCR, while the TCRdb copy is restricted to in-frame clones and leaves out a portion. The sample contains about 7,000 clones, more than 70% of which appear only once. Sequencing was done on a sample of peripheral blood. The receptor set was obtained from a woman aged 60-75 years with active COVID-19.

The chain joins TRBV20-1 to TRBJ2-7; TRBD1 matches 9 bases. CDR3 length: 16 residues. Germline V gene sequence: CDR1 DFQATT, CDR2 SNEGSKA (reference sequence). V lost 3 bases, J lost 7 bases, and 16 bases stayed unmatched. Here the CDR3 reads CSASTPWGQGMREQYF. The CDR3 nucleotides read TGCAGTGCTAGTACCCCCTGGGGACAGGGAATGAGGGAGCAGTACTTC.

The chain uses TRBV5-6 and TRBJ2-3; possible D gene TRBD2, 5 bases. The V end was cut by 3 bases, the J end by 5 bases, with 16 bases between. CDR3 length equals 15 residues. From germline, CDR1 is SGHDT and CDR2 YYEEEE. The CDR3 reads CASSSPGKWEDTQYF. The CDR3 DNA reads TGTGCCAGCAGCTCCCCGGGGAAGTGGGAAGATACGCAGTATTTT.

This chain uses TRBV5-5 with TRBJ2-3; 15 bases match TRBD2. J lost 5 bases, V lost 4 bases, and 2 bases had no gene match. The CDR3 covers 15 residues. Per germline, CDR1 SGHKS and CDR2 YYEKEE (reference sequence). CDR3 amino acids: CASSRTSGGVDTQYF. DNA for the CDR3: TGTGCCAGCAGCCGGACTAGCGGGGGGGTAGATACGCAGTATTTT.

The genes are TRBV19 and TRBJ2-5; D is unresolved. Trimming removed 6 bases at V and 7 bases at J, with 15 bases between. CDR1 and CDR2 (germline): LNHDA, SQIVND (reference sequence). This CDR3 region has 13 residues. The CDR3 loop reads CASRRPDTGTQYF. The CDR3 DNA follows: TGTGCCAGTAGAAGACCAGATACGGGGACCCAGTACTTC.

V and J are TRBV2 and TRBJ1-2; D not resolved. The CDR3 loop spans 12 amino acids. The V gene's germline CDR1 is SNHLY and CDR2 FYNNEI. V lost 2 bases, J lost 3 bases, and 4 bases lay in between. This chain's CDR3 is CASSEQDYGYTF. In nucleotides, the CDR3 is TGTGCCAGCAGTGAACAGGACTATGGCTACACCTTC.

The rearrangement links TRBV6-5 to TRBJ1-2, with 7 bases aligning to TRBD1. This CDR3 comprises 12 residues. In germline, CDR1 is MNHEY, CDR2 SVGAGI. J lost 5 bases, V lost 8 bases, and 5 bases had no gene match. The CDR3 DNA reads as TGTGCCAGCCAGACAGGGTCGTATGGCTACACCTTC. Translation: CASQTGSYGYTF.

The chain is built from TRBV5-5 and TRBJ1-1, with 7 bases aligning to TRBD1. This CDR3 has 14 residues. Germline lookup yields CDR1 SGHKS and CDR2 YYEKEE (reference sequence). V dropped 5 bases and J dropped 0; count of bases not matched to a gene: 4. As DNA, the CDR3 is TGTGCCAGCAGTAGGGACAGTTTGAACACTGAAGCTTTCTTT. Protein: CASSRDSLNTEAFF.

The gene calls are TRBV4-3 and TRBJ2-7, with 7 bases identical to TRBD2. Germline CDR1 and CDR2: LGHNA and YSLEER. CDR3 size: 16 residues. V shed 6 bases, J shed 2 bases, and the junction held 13 bases outside the gene matches. For the CDR3, the DNA is TGCGCCAGCAGTCCCTCCGCCAGCGGGGAGACCTACGAGCAGTACTTC. Its protein is CASSPSASGETYEQYF.

The chain couples TRBV6-1 to TRBJ2-5; 11 bases agree with TRBD1. The CDR3 consists of 16 residues. Germline V lookup: CDR1 MNHNS, CDR2 SASEGT. With V trimmed by 0 bases and J by 5 bases, 5 bases remained unmatched. In DNA, the CDR3 is TGTGCCAGCAGTGAAGCTGCGGGACAGGGGGGGGAGACCCAGTACTTC. Translating gives CASSEAAGQGGETQYF.

The chain joins TRBV19 to TRBJ1-2; TRBD1 matches at 9 bases. The CDR3 covers 14 residues. The V segment lost 3 bases and the J segment 4 bases; nucleotides outside the gene matches: 3. Germline-derived CDR1 and CDR2 are LNHDA and SQIVND (reference sequence). CDR3 DNA sequence: TGTGCCAGTAGTATTGGGACAGGGTTCTATGGCTACACCTTC. This encodes CASSIGTGFYGYTF.

This rearrangement joins TRBV30 to TRBJ2-1; 7 positions match TRBD1. The V gene end was trimmed by 5 bases and the J gene end by 9 bases; junction bases not matched to a gene: 7. This CDR3 has 12 residues. Germline V gene lookup returns CDR1 GTSNPN and CDR2 SVGIG (reference sequence). In nucleotides, the CDR3 is TGTGCCTGGTGGTTAGGGGGCGGTGAGCAGTTCTTC. It specifies CAWWLGGGEQFF. Combining the CDR3 with reference TRBV30 and TRBJ2-1 gives the whole variable domain SQTIHQWPATLVQPVGSPLSLECTVEGTSNPNLYWYRQAAGRGLQLLFYSVGIGQISSEVPQNLSASRPQDRQFILSSKKLLLSDSGFYLCAWWLGGGEQFFGPGTRLTVL.

The gene calls are TRBV30 and TRBJ1-3; D may be TRBD1 (6 bases). This CDR3 contains 15 residues. Germline V gene data show CDR1 as GTSNPN and CDR2 as SVGIG (reference sequence). Trimming pared 0 bases from V and 0 bases from J, leaving 9 bases between. As DNA, the CDR3 is TGTGCCTGGAGTGTACGGGGGGCCTCTGGAAACACCATATATTTT. It translates to CAWSVRGASGNTIYF.

This clone was counted between two and nine times. This chain links TRBV4-2 with TRBJ1-5, with 9 positions matching TRBD1. Trimming cost V 3 bases and J 5 bases; bases outside gene matches: 8. Germline values: CDR1 LGHNA, CDR2 YNFKEQ. There are 16 residues in the CDR3. The CDR3 loop reads CASSHATGGLDQPQHF. The DNA for the CDR3 is TGTGCCAGCAGCCACGCTACAGGGGGCCTGGATCAGCCCCAGCATTTT.

The chain has TRBV4-1 and TRBJ2-1; TRBD1 aligns across 7 bases. With 1 base clipped from V and 8 bases from J, the junction kept 2 bases outside the gene matches. Germline V gene lookup returns CDR1 MGHRA and CDR2 YSYEKL. This CDR3 region has 13 residues. The CDR3 nucleotides are TGCGCCAGCAGCCAAGGACAGGGCTATGAGCAGTTCTTC. Its protein is CASSQGQGYEQFF.

The V call is TRBV7-2, the J call TRBJ1-2; D is uncertain. V lost 2 bases and J 6 bases, leaving 10 bases between the germline ends. The CDR3 runs 13 residues. Germline V lookup: CDR1 SGHTA, CDR2 FQGNSA. The CDR3 DNA reads as TGTGCCAGCAGCTTACTAAAAGAGAATGGCTACACCTTC. Translated: CASSLLKENGYTF. The full variable domain, its missing parts supplied by reference TRBV7-2 and TRBJ1-2, is GAGVSQSPSNKVTEKGKDVELRCDPISGHTALYWYRQSLGQGLEFLIYFQGNSAPDKSGLPSDRFSAERTGGSVSTLTIQRTQQEDSAVYLCASSLLKENGYTFGSGTRLTVV.